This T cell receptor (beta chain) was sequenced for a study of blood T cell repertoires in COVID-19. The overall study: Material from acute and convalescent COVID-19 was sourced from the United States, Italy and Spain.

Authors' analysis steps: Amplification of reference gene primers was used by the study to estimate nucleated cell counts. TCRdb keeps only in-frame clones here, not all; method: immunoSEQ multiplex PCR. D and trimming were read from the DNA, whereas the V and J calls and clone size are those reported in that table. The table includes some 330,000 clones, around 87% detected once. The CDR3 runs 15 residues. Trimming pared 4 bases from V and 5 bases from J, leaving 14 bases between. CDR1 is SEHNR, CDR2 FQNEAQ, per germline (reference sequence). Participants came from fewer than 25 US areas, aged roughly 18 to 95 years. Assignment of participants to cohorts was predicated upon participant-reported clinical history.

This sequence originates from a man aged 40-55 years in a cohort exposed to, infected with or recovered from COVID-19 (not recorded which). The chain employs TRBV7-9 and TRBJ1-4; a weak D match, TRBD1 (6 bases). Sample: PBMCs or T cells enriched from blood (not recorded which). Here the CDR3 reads CASSSQGTVNEKLFF. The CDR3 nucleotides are TGTGCCAGCAGCTCTCAGGGGACCGTGAATGAAAAACTGTTTTTT.